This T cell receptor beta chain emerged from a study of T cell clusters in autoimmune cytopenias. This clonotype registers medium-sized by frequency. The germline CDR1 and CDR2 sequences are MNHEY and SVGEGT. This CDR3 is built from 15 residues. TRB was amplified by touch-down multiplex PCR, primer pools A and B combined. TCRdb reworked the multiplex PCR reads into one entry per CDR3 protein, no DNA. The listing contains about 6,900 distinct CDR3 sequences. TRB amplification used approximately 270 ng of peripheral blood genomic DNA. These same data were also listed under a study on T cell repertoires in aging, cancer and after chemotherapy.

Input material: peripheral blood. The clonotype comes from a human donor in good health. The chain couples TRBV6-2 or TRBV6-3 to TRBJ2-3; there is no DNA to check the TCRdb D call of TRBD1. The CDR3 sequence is CASSYSRTYTDTQYF.